This entry lists 21 T cell receptor beta chains sequenced from one sample in a study of T-cell memory formation after mild COVID-19. In TCRdb, the 5' RACE reads were re-called with MiXCR into one record per CDR3 protein. This sample has tens of thousands of distinct CDR3 sequences, with over 15% found just once. Sequencing used PBMCs or a T cell subset sorted from them (not recorded which). The receptor source for this set is an adult woman who had mild COVID-19 (a few samples of this study predate the infection). Cell type and time point are not known.

This clonotype has more than one count but fewer than ten. V and J are TRBV5-4 and TRBJ2-3; 12 bases are a match to TRBD2. CDR1 is SGHNT, CDR2 YYREEE, per germline (reference sequence). CDR3 length equals 15 residues. The ends lost 0 bases at V and 5 bases at J; junction bases unmatched: 1. CDR3 sequence: CASSLGLAGVDTQYF. CDR3 DNA sequence: TGTGCCAGCAGCTTGGGACTAGCGGGAGTAGATACGCAGTATTTT.

In its sample, this clonotype was seen a few times. The CDR3 sequence is CASNPGAGGAYNEQFF. The CDR3 DNA reads as TGTGCCAGCAACCCAGGCGCGGGGGGGGCCTACAATGAGCAGTTCTTC. The chain recombines TRBV7-6 with TRBJ2-1; 9 bases match TRBD2. Germline V lookup: CDR1 SGHVS, CDR2 FNYEAQ. This CDR3 has 16 amino acids. J gave up 2 bases and V 7 bases, and 9 bases lay outside the gene matches.

The chain is built from TRBV5-1 and TRBJ2-1; no clear D. CDR1 is SGHRS and CDR2 is YFSETQ in the germline V gene. The CDR3 loop spans 12 amino acids. V lost 5 bases and J 4 bases, leaving 7 bases between the germline ends. The CDR3 protein is CASSSGYNEQFF. The CDR3 DNA reads as TGCGCCAGCAGTTCCGGGTACAATGAGCAGTTCTTC.

V gene TRBV28 combines with J gene TRBJ2-1; D is ambiguous. This CDR3 is 11 amino acids long. V was pared by 3 bases and J by 8 bases, with 5 bases between. Germline CDR1 is MDHEN and CDR2 is SYDVKM. The CDR3 coding sequence is TGTGCCAGCAGTTTTTCTTATGAGCAGTTCTTC. Its protein product is CASSFSYEQFF.

The chain joins TRBV20-1 to TRBJ1-2, with D perhaps matching TRBD1 (5 bases). The CDR3 extends over 20 amino acids. Trimming pared 0 bases from V and 4 bases from J, leaving 30 bases between. CDR1 and CDR2 from the germline V gene are DFQATT and SNEGSKA (reference sequence). CDR3 coding DNA: TGCAGTGCTAGAGATAATCGTGGGGGGGACCGGGACCCCCTAGGCTATGGCTACACCTTC. It encodes CSARDNRGGDRDPLGYGYTF.

A few counts support this clonotype. V gene TRBV4-3 combines with J gene TRBJ2-1, with D uncertain. Deletions cut 0 bases from V and 8 bases from J, with 8 bases between. Germline CDR1 and CDR2: LGHNA and YSLEER. The CDR3 sequence is 13 residues long. As DNA, the CDR3 is TGCGCCAGCAGCCAAGATCCCGGCGATGAGCAGTTCTTC. Translation gives CASSQDPGDEQFF.

The V call is TRBV29-1, the J call TRBJ2-2; the D gene is possibly TRBD1 (5 bases). The CDR3 is made up of 14 amino acids. CDR1 SQVTM and CDR2 ANQGSEA come from the germline V gene. V was shortened by 4 bases and J by 4 bases, with 13 bases between the two germline ends. The CDR3 reads CSVGDQGPTGELFF. For the CDR3, the DNA is TGCAGCGTTGGTGATCAGGGTCCCACCGGGGAGCTGTTTTTT.

This clonotype was picked up many times. The CDR3 here is CSVTPSGTSYEQYF. In nucleotides, the CDR3 is TGCAGCGTTACTCCTAGCGGGACCTCCTACGAGCAGTACTTC. The chain employs TRBV29-1 and TRBJ2-7; the match to TRBD2 covers 9 bases. This CDR3 has 14 amino acids. V was clipped by 5 bases and J by 0 bases; unmatched bases: 5. Germline CDR1 is SQVTM and CDR2 is ANQGSEA.

This rearrangement joins TRBV12-3 or TRBV12-4 to TRBJ1-5; no clear D. The germline V and J ends were trimmed by 4 bases and 4 bases, with 14 bases remaining between them. This CDR3 has 15 residues. The CDR3 DNA follows: TGTGCCAGCAGTTCTATTGGAGGGTTGAATCAGCCCCAGCATTTT. Translated, it gives CASSSIGGLNQPQHF.

The chain employs TRBV24-1 and TRBJ2-3, with 11 bases lining up with TRBD2. V shed 3 bases and J 6 bases; nucleotides not matched to a gene: 16. The CDR3 runs 19 residues. Germline V gene sequence: CDR1 KGHDR, CDR2 SFDVKD. CDR3 nucleotide sequence: TGTGCCACCAGTGATCCCCTCTCCCCTAGCGGGGGGATGTTGGATACGCAGTATTTT. Protein: CATSDPLSPSGGMLDTQYF.

This clonotype was recorded a few times. One end of the junction fails to match germline, which may point to a read error. The chain carries TRBV11-3 and TRBJ2-7, with D possibly being TRBD1 (6 bases). The CDR3 has 12 amino acids. Germline CDR1 is SGHNT and CDR2 is YENEEA. The CDR3 region is CARSSDSAEQYF. CDR3 DNA sequence: TGTGCCCGCAGCTCGGACAGCGCCGAGCAGTACTTC. Using reference TRBV11-3 and TRBJ2-7 for the parts outside the CDR3, the full variable domain is EAGVVQSPRYKIIEKKQPVAFWCNPISGHNTLYWYLQNLGQGPELLIRYENEEAVDDSQLPKDRFSAERLKGVDSTLKIQPAELGDSAVYLCARSSDSAEQYFGPGTRLTVT.

Here the CDR3 DNA reads TGTGCCAGCAGCTTAGCATCCGGGACAGGTTCTTGGGAGCAGTACTTC. It yields the protein CASSLASGTGSWEQYF. V and J are TRBV7-8 and TRBJ2-7; 8 bases fit TRBD1. The CDR3 is 16 residues long. The V and J ends lost 0 bases and 7 bases, in that order; junction bases with no gene match: 11. The germline V gene has CDR1 SGHVS and CDR2 FQNEAQ.

This clonotype occurred a few times. V and J are TRBV7-8 and TRBJ2-4; 11 positions match TRBD1. The CDR3 is 17 amino acids. J was trimmed by 6 bases and V by 0 bases; bases with no gene match: 7. The V gene's germline CDR1 is SGHVS and CDR2 FQNEAQ. CDR3 protein: CASSLAALGTGGNIQYF. Here the CDR3 DNA reads TGTGCCAGCAGCTTAGCGGCCTTGGGGACAGGGGGAAACATTCAGTACTTC.

The table lists this clonotype with a few counts. The rearrangement uses TRBV10-3 and TRBJ2-2; D gene ambiguous. With 10 bases removed from V and 1 base from J, the gap between germline ends came to 13 bases. Germline CDR1 and CDR2: ENHRY and SYGVKD. The CDR3 totals 14 residues. The CDR3 sequence: CATGRSENTGELFF. The CDR3 DNA reads TGTGCCACCGGACGGTCCGAGAACACCGGGGAGCTGTTTTTT.

This clonotype was seen a handful of times. V and J are TRBV9 and TRBJ2-5; TRBD1 agrees at 8 bases. The CDR3 runs to 15 residues. Germline CDR1 reads SGDLS; CDR2 reads YYNGEE. V lost 4 bases and J lost 4; bases outside the gene matches: 9. CDR3 nucleotide sequence: TGTGCCAGCAGCTCCGGGACAGGTATGGGAGAGACCCAGTACTTC. Amino acids: CASSSGTGMGETQYF. The full variable domain, completed using reference TRBV9 and TRBJ2-5, is DSGVTQTPKHLITATGQRVTLRCSPRSGDLSVYWYQQSLDQGLQFLIQYYNGEERAKGNILERFSAQQFPDLHSELNLSSLELGDSALYFCASSSGTGMGETQYFGPGTRLLVL.

CDR3 in DNA: TGCAGCGCCGCGGGAGGGGGCTTGAACACTGAAGCTTTCTTT. Amino acids: CSAAGGGLNTEAFF. The chain joins TRBV29-1 to TRBJ1-1, with 7 positions matching TRBD1. CDR3 length: 14 amino acids. Germline V lookup: CDR1 SQVTM, CDR2 ANQGSEA. V lost 7 bases and J lost 0; bases outside the gene matches: 8.

The J gene is TRBJ2-2, the V gene TRBV5-1; D is unclear. The germline V gene has CDR1 SGHRS and CDR2 YFSETQ. With 3 bases removed from V and 3 bases from J, the gap between germline ends came to 9 bases. The CDR3 totals 14 residues. Written as DNA, the CDR3 is TGCGCCAGCAGCTACGGCACCTACACCGGGGAGCTGTTTTTT. Its translation is CASSYGTYTGELFF.

Many counts were recorded for this clonotype. J is TRBJ2-1 and V is TRBV4-3; TRBD2 matches 12 bases. The CDR3 is made up of 18 amino acids. J lost 6 bases, V lost 0 bases, and 9 bases had no gene match. Per germline, CDR1 LGHNA and CDR2 YSLEER. CDR3 sequence reads: CASSQDQTGLAGTNEQFF. The CDR3 DNA follows: TGCGCCAGCAGCCAAGATCAAACCGGACTAGCGGGAACCAATGAGCAGTTCTTC.

The chain recombines TRBV7-2 with TRBJ2-2; TRBD1 matches 7 bases. Trimming took 6 bases from V and 3 from J; bases not matched to a gene: 7. Per germline, CDR1 SGHTA and CDR2 FQGNSA. The CDR3 has 15 residues. CDR3 region: CASSFNQGDTGELFF. The CDR3 nucleotides are TGTGCCAGCAGTTTTAACCAGGGGGACACCGGGGAGCTGTTTTTT.

The sample holds a few counts of this clonotype. This chain connects TRBV4-3 to TRBJ2-3; 11 bases agree with TRBD2. Germline assignment: CDR1 LGHNA and CDR2 YSLEER. There are 18 residues in the CDR3. The junction had 8 bases not matched to a gene; V was cut back by 3 bases and J by 0 bases. The CDR3 nucleotides read TGCGCCAGCAGCCACGGGACTAGCGGAATCTCTAGCACAGATACGCAGTATTTT. Protein product: CASSHGTSGISSTDTQYF.

This sequence joins TRBV7-9 and TRBJ2-1; TRBD1 might be the D (6 bases). Per germline, CDR1 SEHNR and CDR2 FQNEAQ (reference sequence). CDR3 length equals 16 residues. V was trimmed by 5 bases and J by 4 bases, leaving 18 bases between them. CDR3 nucleotide sequence: TGTGCCAGCAGCCCAGATTGGGGGACACAATACAATGAGCAGTTCTTC. Amino acids: CASSPDWGTQYNEQFF. The full variable domain, with the rest looked up from reference TRBV7-9 and TRBJ2-1, is DTGVSQNPRHKITKRGQNVTFRCDPISEHNRLYWYRQTLGQGPEFLTYFQNEAQLEKSRLLSDRFSAERPKGSFSTLEIQRTEQGDSAMYLCASSPDWGTQYNEQFFGPGTRLTVL.